This T cell receptor (beta chain) stems from a study of CD8+ T cells in alopecia areata. In each case, RNA was isolated and then reverse transcribed into cDNA as the sequencing template. The protocol was immunoSEQ multiplex PCR, while the TCRdb copy is restricted to in-frame clones and leaves out a portion. The data hold around 290,000 clones, with more than 45% observed a single time. Points on this clone: Its antigen is still unknown.

The V gene lost 7 bases and the J gene lost 1 base, with 16 bases spanning the gap. The length of the CDR3 is 14 residues. Germline loops: CDR1 SQVTM, CDR2 ANQGSEA. Treatment indicated: oral pan-JAK inhibitor, 5-10 mg twice daily. Study-wide points: Sharing of TCRs across patients appeared less clear than in mice, possibly for HLA-related reasons.

The V and J genes are TRBV29-1 and TRBJ1-1; possible D gene TRBD1, 5 bases. The sample was CD4+ T cells sorted from blood, taken at week 24, from a patient treated with tofacitinib. This clonotype was obtained from a human donor with alopecia areata. CDR3 sequence: CSAHGAGTNTEAFF. CDR3 bases: TGCAGCGCCCATGGCGCAGGGACGAACACTGAAGCTTTCTTT.